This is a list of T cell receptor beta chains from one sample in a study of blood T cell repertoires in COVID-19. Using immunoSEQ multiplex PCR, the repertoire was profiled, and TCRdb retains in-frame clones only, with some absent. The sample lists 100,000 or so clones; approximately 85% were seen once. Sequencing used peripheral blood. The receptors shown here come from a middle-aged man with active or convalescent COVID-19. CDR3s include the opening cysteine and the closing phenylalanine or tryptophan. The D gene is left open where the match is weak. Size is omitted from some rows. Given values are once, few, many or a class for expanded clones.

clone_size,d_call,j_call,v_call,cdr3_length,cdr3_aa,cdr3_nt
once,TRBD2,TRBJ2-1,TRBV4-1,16,CASSQGASSGVNEQFF,TGCGCCAGCAGCCAAGGGGCGTCTAGCGGGGTCAATGAGCAGTTCTTC
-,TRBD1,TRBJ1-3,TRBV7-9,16,CASSSTGVYSGNTIYF,TGTGCCAGCAGTTCGACAGGGGTCTACTCTGGAAACACCATATATTTT
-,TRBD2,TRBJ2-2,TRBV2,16,CASRRSGGARNGELFF,TGTGCCAGCAGACGTAGCGGGGGGGCGAGAAACGGGGAGCTGTTTTTT
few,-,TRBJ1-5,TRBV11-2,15,CASSLDSVGSQPQHF,TGTGCCAGCAGCTTAGACTCGGTCGGGAGTCAGCCCCAGCATTTT
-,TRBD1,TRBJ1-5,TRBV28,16,CASSETGTGTNQPQHF,TGTGCCAGCAGCGAGACTGGGACAGGGACAAATCAGCCCCAGCATTTT
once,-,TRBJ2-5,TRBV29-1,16,CSVVAPGDSYRSTQYF,TGCAGCGTTGTTGCTCCGGGGGACTCGTACAGATCGACCCAGTACTTC
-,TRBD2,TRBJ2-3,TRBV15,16,CATSSERGYSTDTQYF,TGTGCCACCAGCAGCGAGCGGGGGTATAGCACAGATACGCAGTATTTT
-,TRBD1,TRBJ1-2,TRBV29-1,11,CSTGQGYGYTF,TGCAGCACAGGACAGGGATATGGCTACACCTTC
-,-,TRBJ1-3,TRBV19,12,CASSPFGNTIYF,TGTGCCAGTAGCCCTTTTGGAAACACCATATATTTT
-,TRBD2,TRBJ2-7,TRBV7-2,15,CASSPRGGSSYEQYF,TGTGCCAGCAGCCCCCGGGGAGGGAGCTCCTACGAGCAGTACTTC
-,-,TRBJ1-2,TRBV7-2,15,CASSLGTAVTYGYTF,TGTGCCAGCAGCTTAGGGACAGCCGTTACCTATGGCTACACCTTC
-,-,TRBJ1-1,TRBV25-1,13,CASSPSPYTEAFF,TGTGCCAGCAGTCCTAGTCCCTACACTGAAGCTTTCTTT
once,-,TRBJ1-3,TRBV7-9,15,CASSFSTGTGNTIYF,TGTGCCAGCAGCTTTTCTACAGGGACTGGAAACACCATATATTTT
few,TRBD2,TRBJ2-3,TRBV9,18,CASSVESASGGRTDTQYF,TGTGCCAGCAGCGTAGAATCCGCTAGCGGGGGCCGCACAGATACGCAGTATTTT
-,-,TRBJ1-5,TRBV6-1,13,CASSEVYNQPQHF,TGTGCCAGCAGTGAAGTCTACAATCAGCCCCAGCATTTT
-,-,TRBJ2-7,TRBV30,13,CAWSVNRYYEQYF,TGTGCCTGGAGTGTAAACAGGTACTACGAGCAGTACTTC
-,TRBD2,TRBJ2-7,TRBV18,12,CASSPAGYEQYF,TGTGCCAGCTCCCCAGCGGGGTACGAGCAGTACTTC
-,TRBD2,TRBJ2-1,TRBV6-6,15,CASSLSGGASNEQFF,TGTGCCAGCAGTCTAAGCGGGGGGGCCAGCAATGAGCAGTTCTTC
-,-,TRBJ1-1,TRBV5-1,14,CASSLTGSNTEAFF,TGCGCCAGCTCGCTGACAGGTTCGAACACTGAAGCTTTCTTT
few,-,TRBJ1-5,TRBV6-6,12,CASHGGGQPQHF,TGTGCCAGTCATGGGGGGGGTCAGCCCCAGCATTTT
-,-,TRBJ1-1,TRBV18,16,CASSHDIQGSGAEAFF,TGTGCCAGCTCACACGATATACAGGGAAGTGGCGCTGAAGCTTTCTTT
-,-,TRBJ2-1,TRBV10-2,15,CASRDSVGPIRGQFF,TGCGCCAGCAGGGACTCGGTCGGACCGATACGAGGGCAGTTCTTC
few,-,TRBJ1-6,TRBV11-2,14,CASSFSSYNSPLHF,TGTGCCAGCAGCTTTAGTTCCTATAATTCACCCCTCCACTTT
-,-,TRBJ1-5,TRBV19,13,CASRDRSNQPQHF,TGTGCCAGCAGAGACAGGAGCAATCAGCCCCAGCATTTT
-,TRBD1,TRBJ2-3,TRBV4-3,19,CASSRDHSSGQGGTDTQYF,TGCGCCAGCAGCCGGGACCACTCGTCGGGACAGGGAGGGACAGATACGCAGTATTTT
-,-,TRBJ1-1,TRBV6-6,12,CASSSLQYEAFF,TGTGCCAGCAGTTCCCTTCAGTATGAAGCTTTCTTT
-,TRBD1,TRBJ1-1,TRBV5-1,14,CASSEGTVTPEAFF,TGCGCCAGCAGCGAGGGGACAGTTACACCTGAAGCTTTCTTT
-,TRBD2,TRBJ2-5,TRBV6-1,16,CASSEDPAGAPETQYF,TGTGCCAGCAGTGAAGATCCAGCGGGGGCCCCAGAGACCCAGTACTTC
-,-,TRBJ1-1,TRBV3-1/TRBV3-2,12,CASSQGWSEAFF,TGTGCCAGCAGCCAAGGCTGGAGTGAAGCTTTCTTT
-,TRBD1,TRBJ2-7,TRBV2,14,CASSPTGGLEEQYF,TGTGCCAGCAGTCCGACAGGGGGCTTAGAAGAGCAGTACTTC
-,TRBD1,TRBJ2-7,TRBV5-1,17,CASSLGIRDRLSSEQYF,TGCGCCAGCAGCTTGGGGATCCGGGACAGGTTGTCCTCCGAGCAGTACTTC
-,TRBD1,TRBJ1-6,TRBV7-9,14,CASSPTGEGSPLHF,TGTGCCAGCAGCCCGACAGGGGAAGGTTCACCCCTCCACTTT
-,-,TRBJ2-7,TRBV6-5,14,CASSYYNDPYEQYF,TGTGCCAGCAGTTACTACAATGATCCCTACGAGCAGTACTTC
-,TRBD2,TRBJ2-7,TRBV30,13,CAWRLAGTYEQYF,TGTGCCTGGAGACTAGCGGGGACCTACGAGCAGTACTTC
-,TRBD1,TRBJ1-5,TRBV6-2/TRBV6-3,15,CASSDPGQGNQPQHF,TGTGCCAGCAGCGATCCGGGACAGGGGAATCAGCCCCAGCATTTT
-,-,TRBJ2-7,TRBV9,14,CASSPVARNYEQYF,TGTGCCAGCAGCCCAGTGGCGAGGAACTACGAGCAGTACTTC
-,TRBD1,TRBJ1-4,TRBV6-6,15,CASSSRQGTNEKLFF,TGTGCCAGCAGTTCCCGACAGGGAACTAATGAAAAACTGTTTTTT
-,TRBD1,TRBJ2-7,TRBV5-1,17,CASSLSTGGLNSYEQYF,TGCGCCAGCAGCCTATCGACAGGGGGCTTAAACTCCTACGAGCAGTACTTC
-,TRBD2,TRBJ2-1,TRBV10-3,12,CAITTSGVEQFF,TGTGCCATCACTACTAGCGGGGTTGAGCAGTTCTTC
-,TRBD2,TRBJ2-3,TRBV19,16,CATAGRAGGPTDTQYF,TGTGCTACGGCAGGGAGAGCGGGGGGGCCGACAGATACGCAGTATTTT
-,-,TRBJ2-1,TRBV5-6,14,CASSDSSAGNEQFF,TGTGCCAGCAGCGATTCCAGCGCTGGGAATGAGCAGTTCTTC
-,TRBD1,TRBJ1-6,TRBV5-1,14,CASSIGTDNSPLHF,TGCGCCAGCAGCATCGGGACAGATAATTCACCCCTCCACTTT
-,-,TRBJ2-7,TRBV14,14,CASSQWDSTYEQYF,TGTGCCAGCAGCCAATGGGACTCTACTTACGAGCAGTACTTC
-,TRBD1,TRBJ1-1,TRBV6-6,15,CASSRPGQGNTEAFF,TGTGCCAGCAGCCGACCGGGACAGGGGAACACTGAAGCTTTCTTT
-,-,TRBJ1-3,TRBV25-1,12,CASSTEGNTIYF,TGTGCCAGCTCCACTGAGGGAAACACCATATATTTT
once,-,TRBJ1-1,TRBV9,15,CASSVGGSWISEAFF,TGTGCCAGCAGCGTAGGAGGCTCGTGGATATCTGAAGCTTTCTTT
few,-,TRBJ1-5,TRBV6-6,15,CASSLRGGGLQPQHF,TGTGCCAGCAGTTTGAGAGGGGGGGGACTGCAGCCCCAGCATTTT
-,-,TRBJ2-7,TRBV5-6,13,CASSFGNTYEQYF,TGTGCCAGCAGCTTTGGCAATACCTACGAGCAGTACTTC
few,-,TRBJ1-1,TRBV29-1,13,CSVQASLNTEAFF,TGCAGCGTTCAAGCATCCCTGAACACTGAAGCTTTCTTT
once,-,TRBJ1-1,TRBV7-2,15,CASSLGAGLNTEAFF,TGTGCCAGCAGCTTAGGGGCAGGGCTGAACACTGAAGCTTTCTTT
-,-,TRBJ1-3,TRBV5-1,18,CASSPTGGRSFSGNTIYF,TGCGCCAGCAGCCCTACCGGGGGGCGATCCTTCTCTGGAAACACCATATATTTT
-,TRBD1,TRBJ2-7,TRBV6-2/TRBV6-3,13,CASSSSDRGRQYF,TGTGCCAGCAGTTCCTCTGACAGGGGCCGCCAGTACTTC
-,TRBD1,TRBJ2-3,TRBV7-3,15,CASSAGTGGTDTQYF,TGTGCCAGCAGCGCCGGGACAGGGGGCACAGATACGCAGTATTTT
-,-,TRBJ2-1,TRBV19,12,CASSWAPGEQFF,TGTGCCAGTTCCTGGGCCCCTGGTGAGCAGTTCTTC
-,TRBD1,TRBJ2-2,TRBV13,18,CASSSVRDRDTNTGELFF,TGTGCCAGCAGCTCCGTCCGGGACAGAGATACGAACACCGGGGAGCTGTTTTTT
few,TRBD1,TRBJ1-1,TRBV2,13,CASEGQGDTEAFF,TGTGCCAGTGAAGGACAGGGGGACACTGAAGCTTTCTTT
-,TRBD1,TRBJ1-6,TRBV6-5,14,CATQGGQRNSPLHF,TGTGCCACCCAGGGGGGACAACGGAATTCACCCCTCCACTTT
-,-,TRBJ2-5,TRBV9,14,CASSPRLVQETQYF,TGTGCCAGCAGCCCCCGACTAGTTCAAGAGACCCAGTACTTC